Listed below are T cell receptor beta chains from one sample, sequenced in a study of T cells after yellow fever vaccination. From the 5' RACE reads, TCRdb called clonotypes with MiXCR, one entry per CDR3 protein. The data show 350,000 to 550,000 distinct CDR3 sequences, approximately 18% seen once. The input for sequencing was PBMCs, taken before the yellow fever booster vaccination. The receptor set was obtained from a man younger than 30 who received the YFV17D yellow fever vaccine. Each CDR3 is given with its conserved first and last residue. The order of the fields is J gene, clone size, V gene, CDR3 protein. Some rows have no size entry. The others give once, few or many, or a class for an expanded clone.

TRBJ2-1 | - | TRBV29-1 | CSVEVLAAYVGGEQFF
TRBJ2-1 | few | TRBV4-1 | CASSQEVGSSYNEQFF
TRBJ2-2 | few | TRBV5-1 | CASRLTGENTGELFF
TRBJ1-1 | few | TRBV10-3 | CAIKAVMNTEAFF
TRBJ1-4 | - | TRBV4-3 | CASSHRLWEKLFF
TRBJ2-2 | few | TRBV9 | CASSVGGLIITGELFF
TRBJ2-2 | - | TRBV11-3 | CASSLGAAGGLNTGELFF
TRBJ1-6 | - | TRBV5-5 | CASSLSLNRGKSPLHF
TRBJ2-5 | few | TRBV6-5 | CASSYSVPREETQYF
TRBJ2-1 | few | TRBV15 | CATSRDFISSYNEQFF
TRBJ1-1 | - | TRBV7-3 | CASRQGKNTEAFF
TRBJ2-2 | - | TRBV29-1 | CSVAGGRNTGELFF
TRBJ2-7 | - | TRBV27 | CASSGGYRGNEDEQYF
TRBJ1-1 | - | TRBV15 | CATRAGGLYTEAFF
TRBJ2-1 | many | TRBV20-1 | CSASEGGRSYNEQFF
TRBJ1-2 | - | TRBV29-1 | CSVAPRMTNYGYTF
TRBJ2-5 | many | TRBV29-1 | CSVGFNLRKTQYF
TRBJ1-6 | - | TRBV7-2 | CASSLVLDSPLHF
TRBJ2-1 | - | TRBV7-2 | CASSFGSHNEQFF
TRBJ1-2 | - | TRBV2 | CASSEADYGYTF
TRBJ2-5 | few | TRBV7-9 | CASSRTSGGADETQYF
TRBJ1-2 | - | TRBV6-1 | CASSEVGTGGYGYTF
TRBJ2-3 | - | TRBV6-5 | CASGTGAWEDTQYF
TRBJ2-7 | few | TRBV7-2 | CASSFNGYEQYF
TRBJ2-1 | few | TRBV6-2/TRBV6-3 | CASSYEVGQGSPNEQFF
TRBJ2-2 | few | TRBV7-9 | CASSPPGLRTGELFF
TRBJ2-3 | - | TRBV7-2 | CASSPTGTADTQYF
TRBJ1-1 | few | TRBV7-2 | CASSYRGPNTEAFF
TRBJ2-1 | few | TRBV4-2 | CASSRDNGDEQFF
TRBJ2-3 | few | TRBV29-1 | CSVEVAGEGGTQYF
TRBJ2-2 | few | TRBV7-2 | CASRLSGGKSGELFF
TRBJ2-3 | - | TRBV11-2 | CASSFSYRTDTQYF
TRBJ2-3 | few | TRBV18 | CASSLQESSTDTQYF
TRBJ2-2 | - | TRBV20-1 | CSARAACQTGELFF
TRBJ2-2 | few | TRBV27 | CASSWVNGELFF
TRBJ1-2 | once | TRBV9 | CASSSSGALYGYTF
TRBJ1-3 | - | TRBV6-2/TRBV6-3 | CASGEMNTIYF
TRBJ2-1 | - | TRBV7-9 | CASSPLRRSDNEQFF
TRBJ1-6 | - | TRBV4-2 | CASSQDFGAQNSPLHF
TRBJ2-3 | - | TRBV12-3/TRBV12-4 | CASCLSSPDTQYF
TRBJ2-3 | few | TRBV6-4 | CASSPDSATDTQYF
TRBJ1-1 | - | TRBV6-4 | CASSDSRSNTEAFF
TRBJ1-6 | few | TRBV12-3/TRBV12-4 | CASSIRQGRRSPLHF
TRBJ1-4 | - | TRBV4-1 | CASSQGVRDLNEKLFF
TRBJ2-5 | few | TRBV5-1 | CASSLQGGEEETQYF
TRBJ1-2 | few | TRBV6-6 | CASSDRQGVHGYTF
TRBJ2-1 | - | TRBV20-1 | CSARRTSGGLNEQFF
TRBJ2-1 | - | TRBV20-1 | CSAAGSYNEQFF
TRBJ2-1 | few | TRBV6-5 | CASSYGLVNEQFF
TRBJ2-3 | - | TRBV20-1 | CSAPRGGTTDTQYF
TRBJ2-1 | - | TRBV6-5 | CASSRGGGRTYNEQFF
TRBJ1-3 | few | TRBV5-1 | CASSRETTGNTIYF
TRBJ1-4 | few | TRBV7-9 | CASSPGTGTNEKLFF
TRBJ2-5 | - | TRBV12-3/TRBV12-4 | CASRGDWGHETQYF
TRBJ2-3 | - | TRBV6-5 | CASFFRQGASADTQYF
TRBJ1-1 | once | TRBV5-5 | CASSLEGGIRNTEAFF
TRBJ2-3 | many | TRBV5-5 | CASSPGGGTDTQYF
TRBJ2-5 | few | TRBV4-3 | CASSQVKGETQYF